The sequence of this TCR beta chain was determined in a study of CD8+ T cells in alopecia areata. Regarding the study as a whole: Lesional scalp displayed greater clonality than normal scalp, most notably in alopecia totalis/universalis.

This CDR3 spans 14 amino acids. Germline V gene lookup returns CDR1 MNHEY and CDR2 SVGAGI. Trimming took 6 bases from V and 4 from J, leaving 15 bases between them. On this clone: Its antigen remains unidentified.

Reverse transcription of extracted RNA yielded cDNA, which provided the sequencing template. Produced via immunoSEQ multiplex PCR; TCRdb's table is partial and in-frame only. Altogether approximately 180,000 clones are present, approximately 59% being singletons, with the ten largest covering about 15%. Sample: CD4+ T cells sorted from blood, taken at week 0. This clonotype was obtained from a human donor with alopecia areata. The chain is built from TRBV6-5 and TRBJ1-1; unclear D gene. CDR3: CASRPRRRGTEAFF. The CDR3 DNA is TGTGCCAGCAGGCCCCGGAGGCGTGGCACTGAAGCTTTCTTT.